This T cell receptor beta chain derives from a study of cytomegalovirus exposure and HLA in healthy donors. Study overall: Assignment to the Caucasian-associated ancestry cluster applied to more than 75% of the 300 to 500 genotyped donors.

Deletions cut 1 base from V and 6 bases from J, with 17 bases between. The CDR3 is 15 residues long. Germline lookup yields CDR1 SGHDT and CDR2 YYEEEE. Study-wide points: Rarity held for most TCR sequences, but there were some public TCRs that occurred in many donors.

PCR amplification relied on 60 Vbeta primers (plus 13 Jbeta primers). This table comes from immunoSEQ multiplex PCR, and its TCRdb copy is limited to in-frame clones, with some not included. The sample consists of 150,000 to 250,000 clones, approximately 85% of them appearing once. A note on this clone: Its target is not known.

This sequence was found in a woman between 45 and 60 years old in good health and CMV-seropositive. Sample: PBMCs. V is TRBV5-6 and J is TRBJ2-7; TRBD1 is a possible D gene (5 bases). DNA for the CDR3: TGTGCCAGCAGCTTGCGTTATGGACACCTACGCGAGCAGTACTTC. This codes for CASSLRYGHLREQYF.